The 11 T cell receptor beta chains in this list originate from one sample, sequenced in a study of CD8+ T cells in alopecia areata. cDNA reverse transcribed from extracted RNA served as the sequencing template. Generated by immunoSEQ multiplex PCR, the TCRdb table keeps only in-frame clones and is missing some. Seen here are 100,000 to 150,000 clones, 49% observed once, and the top ten hold roughly 20%. Specimen: CD8+ T cells sorted from blood, collected at week 0. Every receptor here comes from a human donor with alopecia areata.

This clone was seen more than once but under ten times. The J gene is TRBJ2-7, the V gene TRBV7-8; 12 nucleotides agree with TRBD2. V lost 6 bases and J lost 0; bases outside the gene matches: 6. The CDR3 is made up of 16 amino acids. CDR1 is SGHVS, CDR2 FQNEAQ, per germline. CDR3 sequence: CASRVSGLAGSYEQYF. The CDR3 DNA follows: TGTGCCAGCAGGGTATCGGGACTAGCGGGCTCCTACGAGCAGTACTTC.

The gene calls are TRBV5-6 and TRBJ2-7; maybe TRBD1 (5 bases). V lost 4 bases to trimming and J lost 3 bases, with 14 bases between them. The CDR3 has 14 residues. CDR1 SGHDT and CDR2 YYEEEE come from the germline V gene. The DNA for the CDR3 is TGTGCCAGCAGCAACGAAGGGGTCGTCTACGAGCAGTACTTC. It yields the protein CASSNEGVVYEQYF.

The V and J genes are TRBV4-2 and TRBJ2-3, with no clear D. This CDR3 comprises 15 residues. Germline V gene lookup returns CDR1 LGHNA and CDR2 YNFKEQ. V dropped 0 bases and J dropped 3 bases, with 10 bases sitting between them. The DNA of the CDR3 is TGTGCCAGCAGCCAAGAATTATGGGCAACAGATACGCAGTATTTT. This codes for CASSQELWATDTQYF.

This clone has a count of ten or more. The chain employs TRBV7-9 and TRBJ2-1; the D gene is possibly TRBD1 (6 bases). V lost 9 bases and J 6 bases, leaving 18 bases between the germline ends. The CDR3 extends over 14 amino acids. Germline CDR1 SEHNR, CDR2 FQNEAQ (reference sequence). CDR3 sequence reads: CASRQAILFNEQFF. The CDR3 DNA follows: TGTGCCAGTAGACAGGCGATCCTTTTCAATGAGCAGTTCTTC.

This sequence joins TRBV11-2 and TRBJ1-1; the D gene is possibly TRBD1 (5 bases). V lost 7 bases and J lost 7, with 10 bases in between. Germline V CDR1 and CDR2: SGHAT, FQNNGV. The CDR3 has 11 amino acids. In DNA form, the CDR3 reads TGTGCCAGCACTTGGGGGGTTGAAGCTTTCTTT. Translating it yields CASTWGVEAFF.

V and J are TRBV13 and TRBJ1-5, with a possible D match to TRBD1 (5 bases). CDR3 length equals 12 residues. Germline V CDR1 and CDR2: PRHDT, FYEKMQ (reference sequence). Between the trimmed V and J ends, which lost 4 bases and 6 bases, there was a span of 7 bases. CDR3 bases: TGTGCCAGCAGCTCAGGGAGTCAGCCCCAGCATTTT. This codes for CASSSGSQPQHF.

This rearrangement joins TRBV29-1 to TRBJ2-7; TRBD2 agrees at 8 bases. Germline trimming cut 4 bases from V and 0 bases from J; bases unmatched to any gene: 2. CDR3 length: 13 residues. CDR1 and CDR2 from the germline V gene are SQVTM and ANQGSEA. CDR3 protein: CSVVGGASYEQYF. CDR3 bases: TGCAGCGTTGTCGGGGGGGCCTCCTACGAGCAGTACTTC.

The CDR3 loop reads CASSLEQGANYGYTF. The CDR3 nucleotides are TGCGCCAGCAGCTTGGAACAGGGGGCGAACTATGGCTACACCTTC. This rearrangement joins TRBV5-1 to TRBJ1-2; the match to TRBD1 covers 9 bases. Germline loops: CDR1 SGHRS, CDR2 YFSETQ. V trimming: 0 bases; J trimming: 2 bases; junction bases outside the gene matches: 2. CDR3 length: 15 amino acids.

The CDR3 loop is CAPTVAGELFF. The CDR3 region has the DNA TGTGCCCCTACGGTCGCCGGGGAGCTGTTTTTT. This rearrangement joins TRBV6-5 to TRBJ2-2; no reliable D call. Between the trimmed V and J ends, which lost 11 bases and 6 bases, there was a span of 10 bases. The CDR3 has 11 amino acids. From germline, CDR1 is MNHEY and CDR2 SVGAGI.

This sequence joins TRBV30 and TRBJ1-1; D possibly corresponds to TRBD1 (6 bases). Germline CDR1 and CDR2: GTSNPN and SVGIG (reference sequence). The CDR3 runs to 13 residues. The ends were cut back, 4 bases at V and 1 base at J, with 10 bases in the middle. CDR3 sequence: CAWMMGQNTEAFF. The CDR3 DNA reads TGTGCCTGGATGATGGGACAGAACACTGAAGCTTTCTTT.

In the case of this clone: Germline and junction disagree at one end, which may indicate a read error. The chain employs TRBV6-5 and TRBJ2-3, with 9 nucleotides matching TRBD2. The CDR3 runs 11 residues. Germline lookup yields CDR1 MNHEY and CDR2 SVGAGI. The CDR3 DNA is TGCGCCAGCAGCGGGGGGGATACGCAGTATTTT. This translates into CASSGGDTQYF.